Presented here are 14 T cell receptor beta chains from one specimen sequenced in a study of identifying expanded T cells in peripheral blood. The assay was immunoSEQ multiplex PCR, and TCRdb's table has in-frame clones only and misses some. The table has about 52,000 clones, about 80% seen once; the top ten hold less than 15%. Sequences were obtained from blood. The receptors shown here come from a person aged 18 to 69 in good health.

The chain is built from TRBV7-9 and TRBJ2-1, with D possibly matching TRBD2 (5 bases). CDR1 SEHNR and CDR2 FQNEAQ come from the germline V gene (reference sequence). The CDR3 extends over 15 amino acids. Trimming took 0 bases from V and 7 from J, leaving 13 bases between them. CDR3 region: CASSLAEGSVNEQFF. The CDR3 bases are TGTGCCAGCAGCTTAGCCGAGGGCTCAGTTAATGAGCAGTTCTTC. The complete variable domain, with remaining parts taken from reference TRBV7-9 and TRBJ2-1, reads DTGVSQNPRHKITKRGQNVTFRCDPISEHNRLYWYRQTLGQGPEFLTYFQNEAQLEKSRLLSDRFSAERPKGSFSTLEIQRTEQGDSAMYLCASSLAEGSVNEQFFGPGTRLTVL.

V gene TRBV11-2 combines with J gene TRBJ2-5; no clear D gene. CDR1 SGHAT and CDR2 FQNNGV come from the germline V gene. CDR3 size: 14 residues. Trimming removed 5 bases from V and 5 bases from J, with 15 bases in between. The CDR3 sequence: CASSAPGVRETQYF. CDR3 bases: TGTGCCAGCAGCGCACCTGGCGTCCGGGAGACCCAGTACTTC.

CDR3 bases: TGTGCCAGAAGCTTGCATAACAGGGGTGTACGCTACACCTTC. It is translated as CARSLHNRGVRYTF. This chain uses TRBV5-3 with TRBJ1-2, with TRBD1 matching 7 bases. TRBV5-3 is an ORF for which the function is uncertain. V lost 1 base and J lost 9; bases outside the gene matches: 9. The CDR3 length is 14 residues.

The chain employs TRBV7-6 and TRBJ2-1; 11 nucleotides align to TRBD2. The CDR3 runs 16 residues. Per germline, CDR1 SGHVS and CDR2 FNYEAQ. Trimming cost V 5 bases and J 7 bases; bases outside gene matches: 10. The chain's CDR3 is CASSPLAGGVSNEQFF. Here the CDR3 DNA reads TGTGCCAGCAGCCCATTAGCGGGAGGGGTCTCAAATGAGCAGTTCTTC.

V gene TRBV19 combines with J gene TRBJ1-2, with D uncertain. Germline assignment: CDR1 LNHDA and CDR2 SQIVND (reference sequence). This CDR3 has 12 amino acids. The ends were cut back, 5 bases at V and 8 bases at J, with 12 bases in the middle. CDR3 nucleotide sequence: TGTGCCAGTAGTGTGAGAGGTCGGGGCTACACCTTC. Translation: CASSVRGRGYTF.

The chain uses TRBV5-4 and TRBJ2-7, with 11 positions matching TRBD1. The CDR3 covers 14 residues. CDR1 is SGHNT, CDR2 YYREEE, per germline (reference sequence). J was trimmed by 6 bases and V by 4 bases; bases with no gene match: 6. The CDR3 bases are TGTGCCAGCAGCCCTGGACAGGGGGCGATCGAGCAGTACTTC. Its translation: CASSPGQGAIEQYF.

The chain uses TRBV7-3 and TRBJ2-1; no clear D gene. CDR3 length equals 13 residues. Trimming removed 5 bases from V and 9 bases from J, with 14 bases in between. CDR1 and CDR2 (germline): SGHTA, FQGTGA. For the CDR3, the DNA is TGTGCCAGCAGCCAAAGTATTTTGAGTGAGCAGTTCTTC. Its protein is CASSQSILSEQFF.

This clone was found a few times. The chain combines TRBV11-3 with TRBJ2-5; 7 bases match TRBD2. J lost 5 bases, V lost 4 bases, and 10 bases had no gene match. The V gene's germline CDR1 is SGHNT and CDR2 YENEEA. The CDR3 sequence is 15 residues long. This CDR3 is CASSSSGEFRETQYF. Here the CDR3 DNA reads TGTGCCAGCAGCTCAAGCGGGGAGTTTAGGGAGACCCAGTACTTC.

This clone was detected only once. The rearrangement joins TRBV6-1 to TRBJ2-1; 7 positions agree with TRBD1. The CDR3 loop spans 13 amino acids. The junction had 8 bases not matched to a gene; V was cut back by 8 bases and J by 7 bases. Per germline, CDR1 MNHNS and CDR2 SASEGT. The CDR3, as DNA: TGTGCCAGCCACAGGGGCGGTGGAAATGAGCAGTTCTTC. As protein: CASHRGGGNEQFF.

This rearrangement joins TRBV5-1 to TRBJ2-3; D may correspond to TRBD1 or TRBD2 (5 bases each). CDR3 length: 14 amino acids. V was pared by 0 bases and J by 6 bases, with 11 bases between. Germline-derived CDR1 and CDR2 are SGHRS and YFSETQ. The CDR3, as DNA: TGCGCCAGCAGCTTGGGGACGGGGCTGGATACGCAGTATTTT. Translating gives CASSLGTGLDTQYF.

This clone was picked up a small number of times. The rearrangement uses TRBV7-8 and TRBJ2-7, with D maybe TRBD1 (5 bases). The V end lost 1 base, the J end lost 5 bases, and 12 bases lay between the germline ends. Germline loops: CDR1 SGHVS, CDR2 FQNEAQ. There are 14 residues in the CDR3. CDR3 sequence: CASSLGGRVHEQYV. The CDR3 nucleotides are TGTGCCAGCAGCTTAGGTGGCAGGGTGCACGAGCAGTACGTC.

This clone was seen a few times. The genes are TRBV2 and TRBJ1-3; 7 bases map to TRBD1. The V gene's germline CDR1 is SNHLY and CDR2 FYNNEI. There are 15 residues in the CDR3. V gave up 6 bases and J gave up 0 bases; unmatched junction bases: 5. CDR3 region: CASRTGPRSGNTIYF. The CDR3 region has the DNA TGTGCCAGCAGGACAGGGCCGCGCTCTGGAAACACCATATATTTT.

The chain recombines TRBV11-3 with TRBJ2-1; 15 bases match TRBD2. V gave up 4 bases and J gave up 4 bases; unmatched junction bases: 2. The CDR3 spans 16 residues. Germline loops: CDR1 SGHNT, CDR2 YENEEA. This chain's CDR3 is CASSSGLAGGYNEQFF. CDR3 in DNA: TGTGCCAGCAGCTCCGGACTAGCGGGGGGGTACAATGAGCAGTTCTTC.

The rearrangement links TRBV28 to TRBJ1-2; TRBD1 aligns across 7 bases. Germline CDR1 reads MDHEN; CDR2 reads SYDVKM. The CDR3 length is 15 residues. Germline trimming cut 5 bases from V and 4 bases from J; bases unmatched to any gene: 10. The CDR3 reads CASSPSTTGLYGYTF. CDR3 coding DNA: TGTGCCAGCAGTCCCTCCACGACAGGGCTCTATGGCTACACCTTC.